This TCR beta chain is drawn from a study of beta chain features in type 1 diabetes. Study as a whole: Healthy donors and patients had similar age, gender and cell yields. Examination covered under 110 million sorted cells spanning all samples.

Expressed TCRB transcripts were sequenced, since all the RNA that had been isolated was reverse transcribed. Profiling relied on immunoSEQ multiplex PCR, and the TCRdb table lists in-frame clones only, not all of them. The profile shows about 140,000 clones, approximately 9.8% of them singletons. Sorting with CD45RO/CCR7/CD25/CD127/CD95/CD27 yielded naive, central memory, regulatory and stem-like memory CD4+ cells. Findings of the study overall: An over-representation of cells with high TCR expression could result from cDNA sequencing.

Remarks on this clone: Antigen specificity is unknown.

The sequence derives from a woman between 35 and 50 years old in good health. Material: central memory CD4+ T cells from blood.

The CDR3 spells CASSPSIHGYTF. For the CDR3, the DNA is TGTGCCAGCAGCCCGAGCATACATGGCTACACCTTC. The rearrangement uses TRBV7-2 and TRBJ1-2; no clear D. V lost 5 bases and J 6 bases, leaving 10 bases between the germline ends. In germline, CDR1 is SGHTA, CDR2 FQGNSA. This CDR3 is built from 12 residues. The whole variable domain, remainder taken from reference TRBV7-2 and TRBJ1-2, is GAGVSQSPSNKVTEKGKDVELRCDPISGHTALYWYRQSLGQGLEFLIYFQGNSAPDKSGLPSDRFSAERTGGSVSTLTIQRTQQEDSAVYLCASSPSIHGYTFGSGTRLTVV.